These 6 T cell receptor beta chains came from one sample sequenced in a study of control samples from healthy donors and cancer patients. Data came from immunoSEQ multiplex PCR; TCRdb stores just in-frame clones and leaves some out. The sample has under 200,000 clones; roughly 95% are singletons. The material sequenced was blood. The receptors shown here come from a woman in her twenties or thirties in good health.

The chain links TRBV6-5 to TRBJ1-1, with D unclear. The CDR3 consists of 14 residues. V was trimmed by 0 bases and J by 0 bases, leaving 5 bases between them. Germline V CDR1 and CDR2: MNHEY, SVGAGI. The CDR3 sequence is CASSYSSLNTEAFF. CDR3 DNA: TGTGCCAGCAGTTACTCGTCCCTGAACACTGAAGCTTTCTTT.

This CDR3 reads CSAPADMTNYGYTF. CDR3 sequence (DNA): TGCAGCGCCCCAGCGGACATGACGAACTATGGCTACACCTTC. The rearrangement joins TRBV29-1 to TRBJ1-2, with a possible D match to TRBD1 (5 bases). V shed 7 bases and J shed 2 bases, with 17 bases lying between them. Germline CDR1 and CDR2: SQVTM and ANQGSEA. The CDR3 has 14 amino acids.

V gene TRBV28 combines with J gene TRBJ1-4; tentatively, D is TRBD1 (5 bases). This CDR3 is 16 amino acids long. Germline CDR1 reads MDHEN; CDR2 reads SYDVKM. V lost 5 bases and J lost 3, with 16 bases in between. CDR3 in amino acids: CASSPLLGAANEKLFF. DNA for the CDR3: TGTGCCAGCAGTCCTCTACTCGGGGCGGCTAATGAAAAACTGTTTTTT.

V gene TRBV6-5 combines with J gene TRBJ1-1; 7 nucleotides agree with TRBD1. The CDR3 runs 13 residues. CDR1 and CDR2 (germline): MNHEY, SVGAGI. Trimming removed 0 bases from V and 7 bases from J; junction bases left unmatched: 2. The CDR3 sequence: CASSYSRDSEAFF. The CDR3 coding sequence is TGTGCCAGCAGTTACTCCAGGGACAGTGAAGCTTTCTTT.

The chain uses TRBV5-5 and TRBJ1-6; 7 bases are shared with TRBD1. The CDR3 sequence is 17 residues long. V lost 3 bases and J lost 7; bases outside the gene matches: 13. Germline V CDR1 and CDR2: SGHKS, YYEKEE (reference sequence). DNA of the CDR3: TGTGCCAGCAGCTCGGACAGGCCTGAGCTTTGGAATTCACCCCTCCACTTT. As protein: CASSSDRPELWNSPLHF.

V usage is TRBV27 and J usage is TRBJ2-5; D is uncertain. The CDR3 totals 13 residues. Germline V gives CDR1 MNHEY, CDR2 SMNVEV (reference sequence). With 2 bases removed from V and 5 bases from J, the gap between germline ends came to 9 bases. DNA for the CDR3: TGTGCCAGCAGTTTAATCTTAGGGGAGACCCAGTACTTC. It is translated as CASSLILGETQYF.